The 15 T cell receptor beta chains below come from one sample, sequenced in a study of cytomegalovirus exposure and HLA in healthy donors. The PCR employed 60 Vbeta primers together with 13 Jbeta primers. The assay was immunoSEQ multiplex PCR, and TCRdb's table has in-frame clones only and misses some. The table has some 130,000 clones, about four fifths seen once. Sample: PBMCs. The receptors stem from a man between 25 and 39 years old in good health and CMV-seronegative.

V gene TRBV10-1 combines with J gene TRBJ1-5; maybe TRBD1 (6 bases). Per the germline V gene, CDR1 is WNHNN and CDR2 is SYGVQD (reference sequence). This CDR3 contains 15 residues. Trimming shortened V by 3 bases and J by 4 bases, and 13 bases separated the two germline ends. The CDR3 region is CASSDRGQFNQPQHF. Written as DNA, the CDR3 is TGCGCCAGCAGTGACCGTGGACAGTTTAATCAGCCCCAGCATTTT.

The rearrangement uses TRBV7-6 and TRBJ2-5; TRBD1 agrees at 7 bases. The J call may be faulty, since TRBJ2-7 better matches the DNA end. Germline V gives CDR1 SGHVS, CDR2 FNYEAQ. The CDR3 contains 14 residues. Here the CDR3 DNA reads TGTGCCAGCAGCTTAGTTGGACAGGAGTCCGAGCAGTACTTC. Residues: CASSLVGQESEQYF.

This chain uses TRBV4-2 with TRBJ2-6, with 10 bases fitting TRBD1. The CDR3 is made up of 19 amino acids. Germline values: CDR1 LGHNA, CDR2 YNFKEQ. V shed 1 base, J shed 0 bases, and the junction held 6 bases outside the gene matches. For the CDR3, the DNA is TGTGCCAGCAGCCAAGTACCGGGACAGGGGAGCTCTGGGGCCAACGTCCTGACTTTC. Protein sequence: CASSQVPGQGSSGANVLTF.

V gene TRBV30 combines with J gene TRBJ1-2; weak D call: TRBD1 (5 bases). Germline values: CDR1 GTSNPN, CDR2 SVGIG (reference sequence). The CDR3 consists of 13 residues. The V and J ends lost 2 bases and 3 bases respectively, with 10 bases between them. The CDR3 nucleotides read TGTGCCTGGAGTATGGGCAGGGACTATGGCTACACCTTC. Translating gives CAWSMGRDYGYTF.

This rearrangement joins TRBV2 to TRBJ2-5; tentatively, D is TRBD2 (6 bases). CDR1 is SNHLY, CDR2 FYNNEI, per germline. V shed 7 bases and J shed 2 bases, with 11 bases lying between them. This CDR3 has 13 residues. CDR3 DNA: TGTGCCAGCAACGGAGGGCAGCAAGAGACCCAGTACTTC. Protein sequence: CASNGGQQETQYF.

This clone was observed many times. The chain is built from TRBV7-3 and TRBJ2-3; 7 bases agree with TRBD2. Germline V gene sequence: CDR1 SGHTA, CDR2 FQGTGA. The CDR3 has 13 amino acids. The J segment lost 5 bases and the V segment lost 6 bases, leaving 5 bases of the junction unmatched. DNA of the CDR3: TGTGCCAGCAGTCGGAGGGAGGGAGATACGCAGTATTTT. It is translated as CASSRREGDTQYF.

The V gene is TRBV7-3, the J gene TRBJ2-7, with D tentatively TRBD1 (5 bases). Germline CDR1 is SGHTA and CDR2 is FQGTGA. V was shortened by 3 bases and J by 3 bases, with 12 bases between the two germline ends. The CDR3 has 14 residues. CDR3 region: CASSFETGHYEQYF. The CDR3 DNA sequence: TGTGCCAGCAGCTTCGAAACAGGCCACTACGAGCAGTACTTC.

The chain links TRBV7-2 to TRBJ1-2; 7 nucleotides match TRBD1. The germline CDR1 and CDR2 sequences are SGHTA and FQGNSA. V lost 0 bases to trimming and J lost 8 bases; unmatched junction nucleotides: 9. The CDR3 has 15 residues. The CDR3 DNA reads TGTGCCAGCAGCTTAGCGCTCACAGGGGCCGACGGCTACACCTTC. Translated, it gives CASSLALTGADGYTF.

The CDR3 protein is CASSYRTSGGVTDTQYF. The CDR3 DNA reads TGTGCCAGCAGTTATCGGACTAGCGGGGGGGTCACAGATACGCAGTATTTT. The chain has TRBV27 and TRBJ2-3; 15 nucleotides align to TRBD2. The CDR3 spans 17 residues. V shed 4 bases and J 2 bases; nucleotides not matched to a gene: 4. Germline V gene data show CDR1 as MNHEY and CDR2 as SMNVEV (reference sequence).

This clone showed up just once. V gene TRBV5-6 combines with J gene TRBJ2-1; 7 bases agree with TRBD1. J gave up 7 bases and V 0 bases, and 1 base lay outside the gene matches. The germline V gene encodes CDR1 SGHDT and CDR2 YYEEEE. The CDR3 length is 13 residues. The CDR3 DNA reads as TGTGCCAGCAGCTTGGTCAGGGGGAATGAGCAGTTCTTC. This translates into CASSLVRGNEQFF.

This chain connects TRBV27 to TRBJ2-7; D ambiguous. V was trimmed by 4 bases and J by 3 bases, leaving 13 bases between them. CDR3 length equals 14 residues. Germline values: CDR1 MNHEY, CDR2 SMNVEV (reference sequence). As DNA, the CDR3 is TGTGCCAGCAGTTCGCAACCAACAGACTACGAGCAGTACTTC. This translates into CASSSQPTDYEQYF.

The chain recombines TRBV14 with TRBJ2-7; D is undetermined. This CDR3 region has 14 residues. V was pared by 0 bases and J by 0 bases, with 6 bases between. The germline V gene has CDR1 SGHDN and CDR2 FVKESK. CDR3 in DNA: TGTGCCAGCAGCCAAGATTCGGTCTCCTACGAGCAGTACTTC. Protein product: CASSQDSVSYEQYF.

This chain's CDR3 is CASSVEGLGTEAFF. The CDR3 DNA is TGTGCCAGCAGCGTAGAGGGGCTTGGCACTGAAGCTTTCTTT. V is TRBV9 and J is TRBJ1-1; maybe TRBD1 (5 bases). From germline, CDR1 is SGDLS and CDR2 YYNGEE. The CDR3 totals 14 residues. The germline V and J ends were trimmed by 0 bases and 4 bases, with 10 bases remaining between them.

The gene calls are TRBV30 and TRBJ1-2; maybe TRBD1 (6 bases). Trimming took 4 bases from V and 4 from J, leaving 7 bases between them. The CDR3 length is 11 residues. CDR1 GTSNPN and CDR2 SVGIG come from the germline V gene (reference sequence). The CDR3 protein is CAWNRVYGYTF. The CDR3 DNA is TGTGCCTGGAACAGGGTCTATGGCTACACCTTC.

The CDR3 sequence: CASQASGTDTQYF. For the CDR3, the DNA is TGTGCCAGCCAGGCTAGCGGCACAGATACGCAGTATTTT. J is TRBJ2-3 and V is TRBV7-2; the D gene is possibly TRBD2 (6 bases). This CDR3 region has 13 residues. Germline V gene data show CDR1 as SGHTA and CDR2 as FQGNSA. V lost 8 bases, J lost 1 base, and 10 bases lay in between.